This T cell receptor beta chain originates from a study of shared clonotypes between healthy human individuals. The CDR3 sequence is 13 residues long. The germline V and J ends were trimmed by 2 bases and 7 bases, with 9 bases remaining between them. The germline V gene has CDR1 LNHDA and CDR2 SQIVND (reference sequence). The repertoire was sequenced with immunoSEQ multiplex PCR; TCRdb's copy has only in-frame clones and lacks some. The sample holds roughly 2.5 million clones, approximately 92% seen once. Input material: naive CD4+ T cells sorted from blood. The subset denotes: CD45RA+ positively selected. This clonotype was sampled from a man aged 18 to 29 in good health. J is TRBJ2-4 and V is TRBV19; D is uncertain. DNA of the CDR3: TGTGCCAGTAGTATAATGCCTGGCAACATTCAGTACTTC. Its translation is CASSIMPGNIQYF. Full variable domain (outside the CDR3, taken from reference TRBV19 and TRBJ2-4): DGGITQSPKYLFRKEGQNVTLSCEQNLNHDAMYWYRQDPGQGLRLIYYSQIVNDFQKGDIAEGYSVSREKKESFPLTVTSAQKNPTAFYLCASSIMPGNIQYFGAGTRLSVL.